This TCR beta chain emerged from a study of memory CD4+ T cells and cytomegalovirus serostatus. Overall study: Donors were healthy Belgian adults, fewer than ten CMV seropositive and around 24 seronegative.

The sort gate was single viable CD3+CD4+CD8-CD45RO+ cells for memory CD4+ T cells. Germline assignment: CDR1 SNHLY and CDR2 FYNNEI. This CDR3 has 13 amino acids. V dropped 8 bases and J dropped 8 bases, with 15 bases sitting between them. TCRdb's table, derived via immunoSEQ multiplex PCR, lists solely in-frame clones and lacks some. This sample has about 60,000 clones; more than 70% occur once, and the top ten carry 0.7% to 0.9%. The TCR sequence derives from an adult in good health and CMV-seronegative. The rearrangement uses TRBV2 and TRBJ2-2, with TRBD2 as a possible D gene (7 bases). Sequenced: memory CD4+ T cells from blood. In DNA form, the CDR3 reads TGTGCCAGCGTAGGGGGGGCTGCGGGGGAGCTGTTTTTT. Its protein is CASVGGAAGELFF.